This T cell receptor beta chain was captured in a study of early T cells in non-severe SARS-CoV-2 infection. Across the study: Sequencing targeted bulk RNA from unsorted whole blood, leaving chains unpaired.

The sample holds many counts of this clonotype. Its specificity is not known. Germline V gene data show CDR1 as MNHNY and CDR2 as SVGAGI (reference sequence). V lost 0 bases and J lost 8, with 7 bases in between. This CDR3 has 12 amino acids. Researchers attached unique molecular identifiers to individual cDNA molecules. TCRdb fed the 5' RACE reads into MiXCR, producing one record per CDR3 protein. The data show 75,000 to 100,000 distinct CDR3 sequences, approximately 15% seen once. Notes on the study in general: In VDJdb matching, anti-spike CD8 responses were favored while private and CD4 specificities went missing.

The sequence was obtained from an adult who was a healthcare worker with PCR-confirmed SARS-CoV-2 infection or an uninfected control (not recorded which). Source material: whole blood. The chain is built from TRBV6-6 and TRBJ1-1; D uncertain. CDR3: CASSYSGREAFF. In DNA form, the CDR3 reads TGTGCCAGCAGTTACTCGGGCAGAGAAGCTTTCTTT.